This is a list of T cell receptor beta chains from one sample in a study of CD8+ T cells in alopecia areata. The method was immunoSEQ multiplex PCR; TCRdb's version includes in-frame clones alone and lacks a portion of them. The data contain approximately 300,000 clones, roughly 50% of them seen just once; the ten biggest clones take up about 1.8%. The sequences come from CD4+ T cells sorted from blood, collected at week 24, from a patient treated with tofacitinib. These receptors all come from a human donor with alopecia areata. CDR3s include the opening cysteine and the closing phenylalanine or tryptophan. Fields, in order: clone size, D gene, V gene, J gene, CDR3 protein, CDR3 DNA. The D gene is left open where the match is weak. The size of a clone is reported for some rows only, either as once, few or many, or as a class for expanded clones.

few,TRBD1,TRBV28,TRBJ1-2,CASKTGQATVNYGYTF,TGTGCCAGCAAGACGGGACAGGCGACGGTTAACTATGGCTACACCTTC
once,TRBD2,TRBV7-2,TRBJ2-3,CASSLGSGGTDTQYF,TGTGCCAGCAGCTTAGGTAGCGGGGGCACAGATACGCAGTATTTT
.,.,TRBV30,TRBJ2-4,CAWGTSYIQYF,TGTGCCTGGGGGACATCGTACATTCAGTACTTC
few,.,TRBV6-6,TRBJ1-2,CASRAGLAPNYGYTF,TGTGCCAGCCGGGCAGGGCTGGCCCCTAACTATGGCTACACCTTC
few,.,TRBV29-1,TRBJ2-1,CSGRDGYNEQFF,TGCAGCGGCCGGGACGGCTACAATGAGCAGTTCTTC
.,.,TRBV29-1,TRBJ2-2,CSSRRPYTGELFF,TGCAGCTCTAGGCGCCCTTACACCGGGGAGCTGTTTTTT
.,.,TRBV28,TRBJ2-7,CASSRPPGYYEQYF,TGTGCCAGCAGCCGCCCCCCCGGCTACTACGAGCAGTACTTC
.,TRBD2,TRBV27,TRBJ2-1,CASRLAGGLAGQFF,TGTGCCAGCCGTCTAGCGGGGGGGTTGGCCGGGCAGTTCTTC
.,.,TRBV6-4,TRBJ1-2,CASQPRLEGRYYGYTF,TGTGCCAGCCAACCCCGGTTGGAGGGGAGGTACTATGGCTACACCTTC
.,.,TRBV11-3,TRBJ2-5,CASSSGPVHGTQYF,TGTGCCAGCAGCTCCGGACCCGTTCATGGGACCCAGTACTTC
.,TRBD2,TRBV2,TRBJ2-3,CASRRLAALADTQYF,TGTGCCAGCAGGCGACTAGCGGCGCTCGCAGATACGCAGTATTTT
once,.,TRBV2,TRBJ2-2,CASTYGGELFF,TGTGCCAGCACTTATGGCGGGGAGCTGTTTTTT
few,.,TRBV7-9,TRBJ1-1,CASSSAADTEAFF,TGTGCCAGCAGCTCAGCCGCGGACACTGAAGCTTTCTTT
.,TRBD1,TRBV5-1,TRBJ2-2,CASSLEGQGTNTGELFF,TGCGCCAGCAGCTTGGAGGGACAGGGAACGAACACCGGGGAGCTGTTTTTT
few,TRBD1,TRBV18,TRBJ1-3,CASSVGDSSGNTIYF,TGTGCCAGCTCTGTTGGGGACAGCTCTGGAAACACCATATATTTT
.,.,TRBV4-1,TRBJ1-5,CASSQGGLNQPQHF,TGCGCCAGCAGCCAAGGCGGTCTTAATCAGCCCCAGCATTTT
.,.,TRBV5-6,TRBJ1-2,CASSLGGTPEVHTF,TGTGCCAGCAGCTTGGGAGGGACACCCGAAGTCCACACCTTC
.,.,TRBV9,TRBJ1-5,CASSVVLGAHSNQPQHF,TGTGCCAGCAGCGTAGTTCTGGGGGCGCATAGCAATCAGCCCCAGCATTTT
.,.,TRBV5-4,TRBJ2-1,CASSFGSLDNEQFF,TGTGCCAGCAGCTTTGGTAGTCTTGACAATGAGCAGTTCTTC
.,TRBD1,TRBV30,TRBJ1-2,CAWSPDRAYYGYTF,TGTGCCTGGAGCCCGGACAGGGCATACTATGGCTACACCTTC
once,.,TRBV5-4,TRBJ2-5,CASSLVLAGGETQYF,TGTGCCAGCAGCTTGGTCCTGGCGGGCGGGGAGACCCAGTACTTC
.,TRBD1,TRBV29-1,TRBJ1-1,CSGDRGTEAFF,TGCAGCGGCGACAGGGGCACTGAAGCTTTCTTT
.,.,TRBV7-2,TRBJ1-1,CASSRFSENTEAFF,TGTGCCAGCAGCCGCTTCTCAGAGAACACTGAAGCTTTCTTT
few,.,TRBV10-3,TRBJ2-5,CAIRVEAQETQYF,TGTGCCATCAGAGTGGAAGCCCAAGAGACCCAGTACTTC
few,.,TRBV30,TRBJ1-1,CAWSAELNTEAFF,TGTGCCTGGAGTGCGGAGTTGAACACTGAAGCTTTCTTT
.,.,TRBV11-2,TRBJ2-5,CASSGGVETQYF,TGTGCCAGCAGCGGAGGGGTGGAGACCCAGTACTTC
few,.,TRBV10-3,TRBJ2-7,CAISHSNYEQYF,TGTGCCATCAGCCACTCCAACTACGAGCAGTACTTC
.,.,TRBV6-4,TRBJ1-1,CASSEGRGTEAFF,TGTGCCAGCAGTGAGGGAAGGGGCACTGAAGCTTTCTTT
few,.,TRBV7-2,TRBJ2-7,CASSFWDYEQYF,TGTGCCAGCAGCTTCTGGGACTACGAGCAGTACTTC
once,.,TRBV7-9,TRBJ1-1,CASSSRTIRAFF,TGTGCCAGCAGCTCCCGGACTATCCGAGCTTTCTTT
.,.,TRBV7-2,TRBJ1-1,CASSSGRGTEAFF,TGTGCCAGCAGCTCCGGCCGGGGGACTGAAGCTTTCTTT
.,TRBD2,TRBV4-3,TRBJ2-3,CASSQDGGLAGGWGADTQYF,TGCGCCAGCAGCCAAGATGGAGGACTAGCGGGGGGATGGGGTGCAGATACGCAGTATTTT
few,TRBD2,TRBV29-1,TRBJ2-3,CSVEEGLAGADTQYF,TGCAGCGTTGAAGAAGGGCTAGCGGGGGCAGATACGCAGTATTTT
.,TRBD2,TRBV9,TRBJ2-3,CASSATSGGPPGTDTQYF,TGTGCCAGCAGCGCAACTAGCGGGGGGCCTCCAGGCACAGATACGCAGTATTTT
.,TRBD1,TRBV9,TRBJ2-7,CASSVGQGASYEQYF,TGTGCCAGCAGCGTAGGACAGGGGGCCTCCTACGAGCAGTACTTC
.,.,TRBV4-1,TRBJ2-3,CASSQGGGGSSTDTQYF,TGCGCCAGCAGCCAGGGGGGCGGGGGTTCTAGCACAGATACGCAGTATTTT
.,.,TRBV6-5,TRBJ1-2,CASSYGGLGYTF,TGTGCCAGCAGTTACGGGGGGCTTGGCTACACCTTC
.,.,TRBV7-7,TRBJ2-5,CASSLEVRGAKWYF,TGTGCTAGCAGCTTAGAAGTACGCGGGGCTAAGTGGTACTTC
.,TRBD1,TRBV5-1,TRBJ1-1,CASSGTGVRDTEAFF,TGCGCCAGCAGCGGAACAGGGGTACGGGACACTGAAGCTTTCTTT
.,TRBD2,TRBV5-1,TRBJ2-5,CASSLAGTSGEETQYF,TGCGCCAGCAGCTTGGCCGGGACTAGCGGGGAAGAGACCCAGTACTTC
.,.,TRBV7-2,TRBJ2-7,CASSLGALSYEQYF,TGTGCCAGCAGCTTAGGAGCATTGTCCTACGAGCAGTACTTC
.,TRBD1,TRBV15,TRBJ1-2,CATSRDLTGIGANYGYTF,TGTGCCACCAGCAGAGACTTGACAGGGATAGGAGCTAACTATGGCTACACCTTC
.,.,TRBV30,TRBJ2-3,CAWSVGLSTDTQYF,TGTGCCTGGAGTGTCGGCCTTAGCACAGATACGCAGTATTTT
.,.,TRBV29-1,TRBJ1-3,CSVARERNTIYF,TGCAGCGTTGCCAGGGAAAGAAACACCATATATTTT
few,TRBD1,TRBV30,TRBJ2-2,CARNVGQIKTGELFF,TGTGCCAGAAATGTGGGACAGATAAAAACCGGGGAGCTGTTTTTT
few,TRBD1,TRBV7-2,TRBJ2-1,CASSLGDRYNEQFF,TGTGCCAGCAGCTTAGGGGACAGGTACAATGAGCAGTTCTTC
.,.,TRBV11-1,TRBJ2-1,CASSLEVVRSNEQFF,TGTGCCAGCAGCTTAGAGGTAGTAAGGAGCAATGAGCAGTTCTTC
.,.,TRBV5-6,TRBJ1-1,CASSLISRGSEAFF,TGTGCCAGCAGCTTGATATCGCGGGGAAGTGAAGCTTTCTTT
.,.,TRBV20-1,TRBJ2-5,CSARKAQTQYF,TGCAGTGCTAGAAAGGCGCAGACCCAGTACTTC